The 18 T cell receptor beta chains below all came from one sample that was sequenced in a study of radiotherapy plus CTLA-4 blockade in lung cancer. TCRdb keeps only in-frame clones here, not all; method: immunoSEQ multiplex PCR. The profile shows 39,000 or so clones, 70% to 85% of them singletons. The specimen comprised peripheral blood, sampled from a patient treated with radiotherapy plus ipilimumab. All receptors come from a human donor with non-small cell lung cancer who had stable disease on radiotherapy plus ipilimumab.

This chain uses TRBV29-1 with TRBJ1-5, with a tentative D call TRBD1 (5 bases). This CDR3 region has 16 residues. Germline-derived CDR1 and CDR2 are SQVTM and ANQGSEA. Trimming took off 5 bases at V and 4 bases at J, with 21 bases between the two ends. The CDR3 DNA sequence: TGCAGCGTTTTGACCCCAGGTCGGGACTTAAATCAGCCCCAGCATTTT. Its protein is CSVLTPGRDLNQPQHF.

J is TRBJ2-5 and V is TRBV19; tentative D call: TRBD1 (5 bases). Looked up from germline, CDR1 is LNHDA and CDR2 is SQIVND (reference sequence). The CDR3 consists of 15 residues. V was clipped by 3 bases and J by 2 bases, with 13 bases between them. This CDR3 reads CASSMPQGGQETQYF. The DNA for the CDR3 is TGTGCCAGTAGTATGCCGCAGGGTGGTCAAGAGACCCAGTACTTC.

The chain is built from TRBV2 and TRBJ1-5, with D unresolved. The CDR3 spans 14 residues. The germline V gene has CDR1 SNHLY and CDR2 FYNNEI. V gave up 2 bases and J gave up 5 bases, with 10 bases separating them. This CDR3 reads CASSETGLDQPQHF. The CDR3 DNA reads TGTGCCAGCAGTGAAACTGGTTTGGATCAGCCCCAGCATTTT.

The chain combines TRBV6-5 with TRBJ1-2, with D possibly matching TRBD1 (5 bases). In germline, CDR1 is MNHEY, CDR2 SVGAGI. V was trimmed by 4 bases and J by 4 bases, leaving 10 bases between them. The length of the CDR3 is 13 residues. The CDR3 spells CASSLGGGYGYTF. For the CDR3, the DNA is TGTGCCAGCAGTTTGGGGGGAGGCTATGGCTACACCTTC.

This clone was observed a single time. The J gene is TRBJ2-3, the V gene TRBV28; 9 nucleotides line up with TRBD1. The germline V gene encodes CDR1 MDHEN and CDR2 SYDVKM. The length of the CDR3 is 14 residues. V was clipped by 4 bases and J by 5 bases; unmatched bases: 4. Here the CDR3 reads CASSSYRGRDTQYF. CDR3 DNA: TGTGCCAGCAGTTCGTACAGGGGGCGAGATACGCAGTATTTT.

The chain uses TRBV7-6 and TRBJ2-6; D is perhaps TRBD1 (5 bases). The V gene's germline CDR1 is SGHVS and CDR2 FNYEAQ. Trimming pared 5 bases from V and 3 bases from J, leaving 8 bases between. The length of the CDR3 is 14 residues. CDR3: CASSQGFGANVLTF. The CDR3 coding sequence is TGTGCCAGCAGCCAGGGTTTTGGGGCCAACGTCCTGACTTTC. The full variable domain, in which reference TRBV7-6 and TRBJ2-6 provide the parts outside the CDR3, is GAGVSQSPRYKVTKRGQDVALRCDPISGHVSLYWYRQALGQGPEFLTYFNYEAQQDKSGLPNDRFSAERPEGSISTLTIQRTEQRDSAMYRCASSQGFGANVLTFGAGSRLTVL.

This clone was picked up a small number of times. The chain is built from TRBV6-5 and TRBJ1-6; 8 nucleotides match TRBD1. The CDR3 consists of 16 residues. Germline values: CDR1 MNHEY, CDR2 SVGAGI. Trimming cost V 2 bases and J 7 bases; bases outside gene matches: 7. Written as DNA, the CDR3 is TGTGCCAGCAGTTACGATGGACAGGGCTCAAATTCACCCCTCCACTTT. Protein product: CASSYDGQGSNSPLHF.

The chain couples TRBV27 to TRBJ2-1; D gene unclear. The CDR3 totals 12 residues. Looked up from germline, CDR1 is MNHEY and CDR2 is SMNVEV (reference sequence). V lost 2 bases, J lost 6 bases, and 5 bases lay in between. This chain's CDR3 is CASSLGGNEQFF. The CDR3 DNA is TGTGCCAGCAGTTTAGGCGGCAATGAGCAGTTCTTC.

The J gene is TRBJ1-1, the V gene TRBV19; 10 bases are shared with TRBD1. J lost 10 bases, V lost 5 bases, and 13 bases had no gene match. The CDR3 covers 15 residues. Germline lookup yields CDR1 LNHDA and CDR2 SQIVND (reference sequence). DNA of the CDR3: TGTGCCAGTAGTCTCGACAGGGGGCAAGAGGTGACAGCTTTCTTT. Protein: CASSLDRGQEVTAFF.

This chain uses TRBV30 with TRBJ2-3; weak D call: TRBD1 (6 bases). Trimming took 4 bases from V and 3 from J, leaving 20 bases between them. Germline V gene data show CDR1 as GTSNPN and CDR2 as SVGIG (reference sequence). The CDR3 is 16 residues long. The CDR3 coding sequence is TGTGCCTGGATAGAAATCCTCCAGGGGTGGACAGATACGCAGTATTTT. It is translated as CAWIEILQGWTDTQYF.

V and J are TRBV11-2 and TRBJ1-6; possibly TRBD1 for D (6 bases). This CDR3 has 14 residues. Per germline, CDR1 SGHAT and CDR2 FQNNGV. V lost 5 bases, J lost 8 bases, and 13 bases lay in between. The CDR3 nucleotides are TGTGCCAGCAGCCTTATGGGGGCCGATTCACCCCTCCACTTT. This sequence encodes CASSLMGADSPLHF. Full variable domain (remainder filled in from reference TRBV11-2 and TRBJ1-6): EAGVAQSPRYKIIEKRQSVAFWCNPISGHATLYWYQQILGQGPKLLIQFQNNGVVDDSQLPKDRFSAERLKGVDSTLKIQPAKLEDSAVYLCASSLMGADSPLHFGNGTRLTVT.

V gene TRBV6-5 combines with J gene TRBJ2-7; 7 bases match TRBD1. The germline V gene has CDR1 MNHEY and CDR2 SVGAGI. Losses at the gene ends were 5 bases for V and 5 bases for J; bases not matched to a gene: 9. The CDR3 runs to 14 residues. This chain's CDR3 is CASSVRTGVDEQYV. The DNA for the CDR3 is TGTGCCAGCAGTGTTCGAACAGGGGTCGACGAGCAGTACGTC.

This chain joins TRBV6-5 and TRBJ1-5; 11 bases are shared with TRBD1. The V gene's germline CDR1 is MNHEY and CDR2 SVGAGI. V lost 7 bases and J lost 7; bases outside the gene matches: 6. The CDR3 length is 14 residues. The DNA for the CDR3 is TGTGCCAGCATAGGGACAGGGGGAAGCCAGCCCCAGCATTTT. Translation gives CASIGTGGSQPQHF.

Comments on this clone: At the DNA level, this CDR3 is encoded by other sequences in the same sample as well. This chain uses TRBV10-2 with TRBJ1-5; no clear D gene. Trimming left V 0 bases short and J 0 bases short, with 3 bases between. The CDR3 loop spans 14 amino acids. Germline CDR1 reads WSHSY; CDR2 reads SAAADI. DNA of the CDR3: TGCGCCAGCAGTGAGTCAGGTAGCAATCAGCCCCAGCATTTT. It encodes CASSESGSNQPQHF.

By its share, this clone is medium-sized. V usage is TRBV30 and J usage is TRBJ1-3; D is possibly TRBD1 (5 bases). Per the germline V gene, CDR1 is GTSNPN and CDR2 is SVGIG (reference sequence). V was pared by 2 bases and J by 0 bases, with 5 bases between. The CDR3 contains 13 residues. The CDR3 DNA follows: TGTGCCTGGAGTACAGGCTCTGGAAACACCATATATTTT. Protein product: CAWSTGSGNTIYF.

With respect to this clone: This CDR3 is also generated by other DNA sequences in the sample. The V call is TRBV11-2, the J call TRBJ1-1; 8 positions agree with TRBD1. Germline CDR1 and CDR2: SGHAT and FQNNGV. CDR3 size: 13 residues. Losses at the gene ends were 8 bases for V and 1 base for J; bases not matched to a gene: 3. CDR3: CASGGQGNTEAFF. The CDR3 DNA is TGTGCCAGCGGTGGACAGGGGAACACTGAAGCTTTCTTT.

The chain has TRBV10-3 and TRBJ2-1; no definite D call. Trimming cost V 7 bases and J 5 bases, with 12 bases left between them. The V gene's germline CDR1 is ENHRY and CDR2 SYGVKD. This CDR3 comprises 13 residues. The CDR3 DNA reads as TGTGCCATCAAACCCCCGTCGGACAATGAGCAGTTCTTC. Translating it yields CAIKPPSDNEQFF.

The chain is built from TRBV5-1 and TRBJ2-5; D is undetermined. This CDR3 region has 13 residues. V shed 2 bases and J shed 3 bases, with 8 bases lying between them. Germline loops: CDR1 SGHRS, CDR2 YFSETQ. CDR3 nucleotide sequence: TGCGCCAGCAGCTTCGGGCCAGAAGAGACCCAGTACTTC. Translation gives CASSFGPEETQYF.